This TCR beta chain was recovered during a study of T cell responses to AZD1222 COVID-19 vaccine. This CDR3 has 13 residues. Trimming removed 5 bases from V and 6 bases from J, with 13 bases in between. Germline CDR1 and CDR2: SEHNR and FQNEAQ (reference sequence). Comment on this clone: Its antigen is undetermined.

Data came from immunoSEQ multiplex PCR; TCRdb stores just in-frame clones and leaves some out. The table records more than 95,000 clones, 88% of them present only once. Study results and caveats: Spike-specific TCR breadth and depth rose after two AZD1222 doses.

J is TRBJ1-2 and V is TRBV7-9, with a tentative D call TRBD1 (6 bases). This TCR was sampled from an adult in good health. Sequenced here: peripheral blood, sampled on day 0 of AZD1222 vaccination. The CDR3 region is CASSGDRLDGYTF. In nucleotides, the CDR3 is TGTGCCAGCAGCGGAGACAGGTTGGATGGCTACACCTTC.